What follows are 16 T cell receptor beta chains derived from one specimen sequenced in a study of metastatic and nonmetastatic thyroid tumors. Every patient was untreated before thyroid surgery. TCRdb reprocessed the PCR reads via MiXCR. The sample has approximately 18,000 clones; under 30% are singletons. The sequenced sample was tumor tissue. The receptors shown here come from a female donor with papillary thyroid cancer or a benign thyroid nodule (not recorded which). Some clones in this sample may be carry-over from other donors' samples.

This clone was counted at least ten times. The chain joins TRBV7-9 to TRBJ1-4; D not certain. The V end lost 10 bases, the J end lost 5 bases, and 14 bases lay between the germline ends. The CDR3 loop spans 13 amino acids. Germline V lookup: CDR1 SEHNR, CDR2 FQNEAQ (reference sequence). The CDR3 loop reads CATSGWENEKLFF. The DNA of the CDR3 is TGTGCCACCTCAGGCTGGGAAAATGAAAAACTGTTTTTT.

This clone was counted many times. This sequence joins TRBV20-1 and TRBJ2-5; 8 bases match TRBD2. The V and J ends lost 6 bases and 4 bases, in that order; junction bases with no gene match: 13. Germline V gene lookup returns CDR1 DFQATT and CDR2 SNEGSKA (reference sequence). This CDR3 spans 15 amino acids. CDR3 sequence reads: CSAEVRAGVGETQYF. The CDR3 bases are TGCAGTGCGGAGGTCCGAGCGGGGGTAGGAGAGACCCAGTACTTC.

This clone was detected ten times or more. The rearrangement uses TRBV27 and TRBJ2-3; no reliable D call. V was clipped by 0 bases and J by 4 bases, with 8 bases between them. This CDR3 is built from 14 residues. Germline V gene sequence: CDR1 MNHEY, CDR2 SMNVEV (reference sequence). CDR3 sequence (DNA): TGTGCCAGCAGTTTATCGAGTCTGCCAGATACGCAGTATTTT. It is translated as CASSLSSLPDTQYF.

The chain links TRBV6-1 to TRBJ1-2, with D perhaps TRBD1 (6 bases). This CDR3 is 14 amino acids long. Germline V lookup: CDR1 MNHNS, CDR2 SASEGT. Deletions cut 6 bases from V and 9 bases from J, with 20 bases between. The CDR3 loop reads CASSPGGGKSCYTF. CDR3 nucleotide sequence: TGTGCCAGCAGCCCTGGAGGGGGAAAGAGTTGCTACACCTTC.

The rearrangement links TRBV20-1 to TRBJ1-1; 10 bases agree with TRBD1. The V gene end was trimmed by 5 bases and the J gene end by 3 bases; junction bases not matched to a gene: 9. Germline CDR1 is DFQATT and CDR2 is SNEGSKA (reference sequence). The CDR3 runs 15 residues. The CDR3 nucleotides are TGCAGTGCTGTGCGACAGGGGGCGGCGGACACTGAAGCTTTCTTT. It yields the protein CSAVRQGAADTEAFF.

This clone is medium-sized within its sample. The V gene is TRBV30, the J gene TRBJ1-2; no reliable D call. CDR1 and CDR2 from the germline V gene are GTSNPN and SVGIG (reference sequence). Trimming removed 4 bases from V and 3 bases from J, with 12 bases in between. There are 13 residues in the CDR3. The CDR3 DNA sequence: TGTGCCTGGAAGCAGCCGATCTACTATGGCTACACCTTC. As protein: CAWKQPIYYGYTF.

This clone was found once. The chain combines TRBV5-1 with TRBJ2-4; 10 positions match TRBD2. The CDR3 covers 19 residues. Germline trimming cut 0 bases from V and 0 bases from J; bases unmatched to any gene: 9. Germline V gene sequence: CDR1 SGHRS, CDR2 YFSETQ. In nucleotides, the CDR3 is TGCGCCAGCAGCTTGGTTGGTAGCGGGGGGTCCTTAGCCAAAAACATTCAGTACTTC. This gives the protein CASSLVGSGGSLAKNIQYF.

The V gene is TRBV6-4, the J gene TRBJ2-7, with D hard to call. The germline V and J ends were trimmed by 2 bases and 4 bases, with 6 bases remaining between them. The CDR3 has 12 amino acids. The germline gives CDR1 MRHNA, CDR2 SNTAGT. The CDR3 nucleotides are TGTGCCAGCAGTGACCGCAGTTACGAGCAGTACTTC. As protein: CASSDRSYEQYF.

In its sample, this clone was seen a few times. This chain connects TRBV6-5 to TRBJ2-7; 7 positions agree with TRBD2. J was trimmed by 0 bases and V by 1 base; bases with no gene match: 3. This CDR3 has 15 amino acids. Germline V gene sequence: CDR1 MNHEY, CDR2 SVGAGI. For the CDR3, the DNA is TGTGCCAGCAGTTACTGCGGGGGTGCCTCCTACGAGCAGTACTTC. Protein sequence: CASSYCGGASYEQYF.

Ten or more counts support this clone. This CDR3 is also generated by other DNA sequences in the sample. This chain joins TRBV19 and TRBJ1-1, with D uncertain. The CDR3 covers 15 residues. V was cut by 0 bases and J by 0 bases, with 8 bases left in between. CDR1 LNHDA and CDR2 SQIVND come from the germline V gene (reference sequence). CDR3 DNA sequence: TGTGCCAGTAGTATAGACGTAGGAATGAACACTGAAGCTTTCTTT. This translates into CASSIDVGMNTEAFF.

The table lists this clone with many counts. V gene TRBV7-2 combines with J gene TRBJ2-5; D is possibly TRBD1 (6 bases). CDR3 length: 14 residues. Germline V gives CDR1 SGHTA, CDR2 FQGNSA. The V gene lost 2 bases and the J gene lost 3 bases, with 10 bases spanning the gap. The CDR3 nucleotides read TGTGCCAGCAGCTTACTCAGGGGTAAAGAGACCCAGTACTTC. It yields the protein CASSLLRGKETQYF.

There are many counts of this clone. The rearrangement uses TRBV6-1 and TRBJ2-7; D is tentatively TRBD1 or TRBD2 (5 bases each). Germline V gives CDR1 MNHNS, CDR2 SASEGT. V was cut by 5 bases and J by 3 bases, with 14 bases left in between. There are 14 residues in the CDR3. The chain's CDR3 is CASSWDGEIYEQYF. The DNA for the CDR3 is TGTGCCAGCAGTTGGGACGGAGAGATCTACGAGCAGTACTTC.

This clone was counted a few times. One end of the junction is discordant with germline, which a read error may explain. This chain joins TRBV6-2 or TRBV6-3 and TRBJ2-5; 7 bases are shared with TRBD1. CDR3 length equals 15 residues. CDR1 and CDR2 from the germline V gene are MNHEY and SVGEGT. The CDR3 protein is CASSYDPDRQETQYF. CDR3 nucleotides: TGTGCCAGCAGTTACGACCCGGACAGGCAGGAGACCCAATACTTC.

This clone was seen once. CDR3 sequence reads: CASSSFPGTGDSYEQYF. CDR3 DNA: TGTGCCAGTAGTTCCTTCCCTGGGACAGGTGACTCCTACGAGCAGTACTTC. V is TRBV19 and J is TRBJ2-7, with 8 bases matching TRBD1. Per germline, CDR1 LNHDA and CDR2 SQIVND (reference sequence). V was pared by 5 bases and J by 0 bases, with 12 bases of the junction left unmatched. This CDR3 contains 17 residues.

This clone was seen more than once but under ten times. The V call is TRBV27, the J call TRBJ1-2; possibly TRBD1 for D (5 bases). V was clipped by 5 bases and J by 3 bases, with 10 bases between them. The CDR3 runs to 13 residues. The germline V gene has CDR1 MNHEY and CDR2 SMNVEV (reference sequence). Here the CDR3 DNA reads TGTGCCAGCAGTAAAACAGGTTACTATGGCTACACCTTC. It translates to CASSKTGYYGYTF.

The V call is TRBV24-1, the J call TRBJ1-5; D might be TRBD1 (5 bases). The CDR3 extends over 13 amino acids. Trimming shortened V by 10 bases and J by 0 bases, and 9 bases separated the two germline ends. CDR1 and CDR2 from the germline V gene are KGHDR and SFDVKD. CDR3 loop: CATRGDSNQPQHF. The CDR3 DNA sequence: TGTGCCACTAGGGGAGATAGCAATCAGCCCCAGCATTTT.